The 15 T cell receptor beta chains in this list originate from one sample, sequenced in a study of T cell repertoires in cytomegalovirus infection. A single record per CDR3 protein comes from TCRdb applying MiXCR to the reads. The table includes about 890,000 distinct CDR3 sequences, 30% to 40% detected once. Their specific antigens are unknown. The sequences come from cultured CD8+ T cells from PBMCs, collected from culture after CMV antigen stimulation. The receptors originated from a human donor in good health (CMV status not recorded). Some clones in this sample may be carry-over from other donors' samples.

The gene calls are TRBV5-5 and TRBJ1-5; weak D call: TRBD1 (6 bases). The CDR3 is 14 residues long. The germline gives CDR1 SGHKS, CDR2 YYEKEE (reference sequence). The V gene lost 4 bases and the J gene lost 4 bases, with 12 bases spanning the gap. The CDR3 is CASSMTGQNQPQHF. In DNA form, the CDR3 reads TGTGCCAGCAGCATGACAGGACAAAATCAGCCCCAGCATTTT.

This clonotype has ten or more counts. The V and J genes are TRBV7-8 and TRBJ2-1; D unclear. The length of the CDR3 is 14 residues. V was shortened by 7 bases and J by 0 bases, with 10 bases between the two germline ends. Germline V gives CDR1 SGHVS, CDR2 FQNEAQ. CDR3 sequence (DNA): TGTGCCAGCAATACAATGAGCTCCTACAATGAGCAGTTCTTC. Translation: CASNTMSSYNEQFF.

V is TRBV2 and J is TRBJ2-5, with 10 positions matching TRBD1. Germline V gene lookup returns CDR1 SNHLY and CDR2 FYNNEI. CDR3 length: 13 amino acids. The CDR3 DNA sequence: TGTGCTACTTGGGGACAGGGGAAAGAGACCCAGTACTTC. This gives the protein CATWGQGKETQYF. The full variable domain, completed using reference TRBV2 and TRBJ2-5, is EPEVTQTPSHQVTQMGQEVILRCVPISNHLYFYWYRQILGQKVEFLVSFYNNEISEKSEIFDDQFSVERPDGSNFTLKIRSTKLEDSAMYFCATWGQGKETQYFGPGTRLLVL.

This clonotype has a count of ten or more. In nucleotides, the CDR3 is TGTGCCAGCAGCTTAGGGTACTATGGCTACACCTTC. Protein sequence: CASSLGYYGYTF. The gene calls are TRBV7-6 and TRBJ1-2; D uncertain. CDR1 is SGHVS and CDR2 is FNYEAQ in the germline V gene. The CDR3 is 12 amino acids. The germline V and J ends were trimmed by 1 base and 3 bases, with 3 bases remaining between them.

This clonotype was found a few times. The V call is TRBV2, the J call TRBJ2-2; TRBD2 agrees at 13 bases. Germline V CDR1 and CDR2: SNHLY, FYNNEI. V was clipped by 10 bases and J by 6 bases; unmatched bases: 8. The CDR3 contains 15 residues. DNA for the CDR3: TGTGCCACCAAACTAGCGGGGGGGCGGTCCGGGGAGCTGTTTTTT. This gives the protein CATKLAGGRSGELFF.

As for this clonotype: With a much larger clone just one base away, this may be a read error. The rearrangement joins TRBV6-6 to TRBJ2-1, with 7 bases identical to TRBD2. CDR3 length equals 15 residues. The V segment lost 10 bases and the J segment 0 bases; nucleotides outside the gene matches: 9. Germline V gene sequence: CDR1 MNHNY, CDR2 SVGAGI (reference sequence). The DNA of the CDR3 is TGTGCCAACACTACCGGGGGGAGCTCCTACAATGAGCAGTTCTTC. Translation: CANTTGGSSYNEQFF.

This clonotype was seen repeatedly, ten times or more. The chain employs TRBV7-6 and TRBJ2-1; D is ambiguous. This CDR3 comprises 16 residues. Germline loops: CDR1 SGHVS, CDR2 FNYEAQ. V dropped 5 bases and J dropped 3 bases, with 17 bases sitting between them. The CDR3 reads CASSPRTASGYNEQFF. For the CDR3, the DNA is TGTGCCAGCAGCCCCCGGACCGCCTCGGGCTACAATGAGCAGTTCTTC.

This sequence joins TRBV18 and TRBJ2-1; no definite D call. The CDR3 is made up of 14 amino acids. V shed 2 bases and J shed 5 bases, with 10 bases lying between them. Germline V gives CDR1 KGHSH, CDR2 LQKENI. As DNA, the CDR3 is TGTGCCAGCTCACCAGGAAGGGCCCACAATGAGCAGTTCTTC. Its translation is CASSPGRAHNEQFF. The full variable domain, with the rest looked up from reference TRBV18 and TRBJ2-1, is NAGVMQNPRHLVRRRGQEARLRCSPMKGHSHVYWYRQLPEEGLKFMVYLQKENIIDESGMPKERFSAEFPKEGPSILRIQQVVRGDSAAYFCASSPGRAHNEQFFGPGTRLTVL.

J is TRBJ2-7 and V is TRBV25-1, with 10 bases that match TRBD1. Trimming removed 3 bases from V and 4 bases from J; junction bases left unmatched: 3. Per germline, CDR1 MGHDK and CDR2 SYGVNS. CDR3 length: 14 residues. This CDR3 reads CASSEDRGIYEQYF. The CDR3 DNA reads TGTGCCAGCAGTGAGGACAGGGGGATTTACGAGCAGTACTTC.

This clonotype has just a few counts. The V gene is TRBV7-6, the J gene TRBJ2-3, with D possibly TRBD2 on 6 matching bases. The germline V and J ends were trimmed by 5 bases and 0 bases, with 12 bases remaining between them. CDR3 length: 15 residues. Germline assignment: CDR1 SGHVS and CDR2 FNYEAQ. The CDR3 loop reads CASSKLASSTDTQYF. The CDR3 bases are TGTGCCAGCAGCAAACTAGCTAGTAGCACAGATACGCAGTATTTT.

A few counts support this clonotype. The V call is TRBV5-1, the J call TRBJ2-1; D unresolved. The CDR3 sequence is 17 residues long. V shed 1 base and J shed 0 bases, with 14 bases lying between them. The germline gives CDR1 SGHRS, CDR2 YFSETQ. CDR3 residues: CASSLWSPDSSYNEQFF. The CDR3 DNA reads as TGCGCCAGCAGCTTGTGGTCCCCGGATAGCTCCTACAATGAGCAGTTCTTC.

This chain uses TRBV3-1 with TRBJ1-1; tentatively, D is TRBD1 (5 bases). V was cut by 2 bases and J by 5 bases, with 9 bases left in between. The CDR3 runs to 13 residues. CDR1 is LGHDT, CDR2 YNNKEL, per germline (reference sequence). In nucleotides, the CDR3 is TGTGCCAGCAGCCAACAGGGTCCAACTGAAGCTTTCTTT. Protein: CASSQQGPTEAFF.

V gene TRBV7-2 combines with J gene TRBJ2-7; D might be TRBD2 (6 bases). Germline V gene lookup returns CDR1 SGHTA and CDR2 FQGNSA. Trimming shortened V by 5 bases and J by 5 bases, and 13 bases separated the two germline ends. This CDR3 has 13 amino acids. The CDR3 protein is CASSGPWGDEQYF. CDR3 DNA sequence: TGTGCCAGCAGCGGACCGTGGGGGGACGAGCAGTACTTC.

This clonotype appeared many times. The V and J genes are TRBV12-3 or TRBV12-4 and TRBJ2-5; D call uncertain. This CDR3 is 14 amino acids long. V lost 4 bases and J lost 0, with 9 bases in between. The CDR3 here is CASSSRPYQETQYF. CDR3 coding DNA: TGTGCCAGCAGTTCAAGGCCGTACCAAGAGACCCAGTACTTC.

This clonotype has just a few counts. The chain is built from TRBV14 and TRBJ2-2; D gene unclear. The length of the CDR3 is 18 residues. CDR1 is SGHDN, CDR2 FVKESK, per germline. The germline V and J ends were trimmed by 2 bases and 1 base, with 17 bases remaining between them. CDR3 sequence (DNA): TGTGCCAGCAGCCAAATCGGAAGGGTTGAGTTGAACACCGGGGAGCTGTTTTTT. This gives the protein CASSQIGRVELNTGELFF.